This T cell receptor beta chain was identified in a study of blood T cell repertoires in COVID-19. Study as a whole: In each case, the material was cDNA or gDNA derived from T cells, B-cell-depleted T cells, or PBMCs.

The CDR3 runs 17 residues. Trimming pared 2 bases from V and 0 bases from J, leaving 15 bases between. Looked up from germline, CDR1 is SEHNR and CDR2 is FQNEAQ (reference sequence). Before being deemed recovered, Cohort 3 donors had two negative PCRs, clearance, or symptom resolution. Only in-frame clones appear in the TCRdb table, and some are missing; sequencing was by immunoSEQ multiplex PCR. The sample carries a few hundred thousand clones, approximately 86% recorded once. This sequence was found in a woman aged 18-35 years who had recovered from COVID-19. Sequencing was carried out using PBMCs or T cells enriched from blood (not recorded which). The chain links TRBV7-9 to TRBJ2-3; D perhaps matches TRBD2 (5 bases). CDR3 in amino acids: CASSLFRTAGSTDTQYF. Written as DNA, the CDR3 is TGTGCCAGCAGCTTATTTCGCACGGCGGGTAGCACAGATACGCAGTATTTT.